The 3 T cell receptor beta chains listed next were all sequenced from one sample in a study of blood T cell repertoires in COVID-19. Sequenced by immunoSEQ multiplex PCR; TCRdb stores in-frame clones only, minus some. The sample contains approximately 150,000 clones, approximately 90% of which appear only once. Sequencing was performed on peripheral blood. Receptors were obtained from a human donor in a cohort sampled during active COVID-19.

The chain joins TRBV6-2 or TRBV6-3 to TRBJ2-7; D remains ambiguous. The CDR3 is made up of 11 amino acids. Germline CDR1 and CDR2: MNHEY and SVGEGT. Trimming pared 5 bases from V and 3 bases from J, leaving 5 bases between. The CDR3 nucleotides are TGTGCCAGCAGTCAGAACTACGAGCAGTACTTC. Translating gives CASSQNYEQYF.

The chain uses TRBV21-1 and TRBJ1-2. TRBV21-1 has pseudogene status. The CDR3 covers 15 residues. CDR3: CASSKALSGFNGYTF. CDR3 nucleotide sequence: TGTGCCAGCAGCAAAGCGCTATCCGGGTTCAACGGCTACACCTTC.

The chain couples TRBV3-1 (or the pseudogene TRBV3-2) to TRBJ1-6, with TRBD1 identical over 7 bases. The CDR3 covers 16 residues. Trimming removed 1 base from V and 7 bases from J; junction bases left unmatched: 7. Germline loops: CDR1 LGHDT, CDR2 YNNKEL (reference sequence). The CDR3: CASSQGSGGLNSPLHF. The DNA of the CDR3 is TGTGCCAGCAGCCAAGGGTCAGGGGGATTGAATTCACCCCTCCACTTT.